Below, 19 T cell receptor beta chains from the same sample are listed, as sequenced in a study of molecular identifiers for immune sequencing clone quantification. TCRdb used MiXCR to reprocess the PCR reads, holding one entry per CDR3 protein. This table has about half a million distinct CDR3 sequences, over 20% appearing once. Sequencing was performed on naive CD8+ T cells from blood, with Jurkat cell RNA spiked in. Subset defined: FACS-sorted CD8+CD4-CCR7+CD45RA+ naive T cells. The receptors come from a human donor in good health. Some libraries in this study had Jurkat cell RNA spiked in.

This clonotype came up a few times. The chain employs TRBV11-2 and TRBJ2-5, with D possibly being TRBD1 (5 bases). The ends were cut back, 5 bases at V and 9 bases at J, with 19 bases in the middle. The CDR3 runs to 14 residues. Germline values: CDR1 SGHAT, CDR2 FQNNGV. The CDR3: CASSPRWGISAQYF. In nucleotides, the CDR3 is TGTGCCAGCAGCCCCAGGTGGGGCATTTCGGCCCAGTACTTC. The variable domain in full, completed from reference TRBV11-2 and TRBJ2-5, reads EAGVAQSPRYKIIEKRQSVAFWCNPISGHATLYWYQQILGQGPKLLIQFQNNGVVDDSQLPKDRFSAERLKGVDSTLKIQPAKLEDSAVYLCASSPRWGISAQYFGPGTRLLVL.

This chain links TRBV5-1 with TRBJ2-7, with 7 bases aligning to TRBD1. Germline values: CDR1 SGHRS, CDR2 YFSETQ. This CDR3 is built from 15 residues. The junction had 11 bases not matched to a gene; V was cut back by 4 bases and J by 4 bases. CDR3 protein: CASSPTPGQPYEQYF. CDR3 DNA: TGCGCCAGCAGCCCAACACCGGGACAGCCTTACGAGCAGTACTTC.

This clonotype was seen repeatedly, ten times or more. The V and J genes are TRBV27 and TRBJ2-5, with 7 bases that match TRBD2. CDR3 length equals 13 residues. V lost 5 bases to trimming and J lost 13 bases; unmatched junction nucleotides: 13. Looked up from germline, CDR1 is MNHEY and CDR2 is SMNVEV (reference sequence). CDR3 amino acids: CASSPRGGGSAYF. In DNA form, the CDR3 reads TGTGCCAGCAGTCCCCGCGGTGGCGGGAGCGCGTACTTC.

This clonotype was observed a handful of times. V and J are TRBV2 and TRBJ1-1, with D possibly TRBD1 on 5 matching bases. The V end was cut by 6 bases, the J end by 7 bases, with 12 bases between. CDR1 is SNHLY, CDR2 FYNNEI, per germline. The CDR3 is 12 amino acids. In nucleotides, the CDR3 is TGTGCCAGCAGGGGGCCGCCGTATGAAGCTTTCTTT. Its translation: CASRGPPYEAFF.

This clonotype showed up many times. V gene TRBV5-1 combines with J gene TRBJ2-2; tentatively, D is TRBD1 (5 bases). V lost 9 bases and J lost 5, with 14 bases in between. This CDR3 has 13 residues. Germline values: CDR1 SGHRS, CDR2 YFSETQ. In nucleotides, the CDR3 is TGCGCCACCCGGCAGGGAATAACCGGGGAGCTGTTTTTT. Its translation: CATRQGITGELFF.

V is TRBV7-9 and J is TRBJ2-1; TRBD1 matches 7 bases. The V gene's germline CDR1 is SEHNR and CDR2 FQNEAQ (reference sequence). The junction had 11 bases not matched to a gene; V was cut back by 6 bases and J by 6 bases. CDR3 length equals 15 residues. CDR3 amino acids: CASRTGTAPLNEQFF. The CDR3 DNA sequence: TGTGCCAGCAGAACCGGGACAGCCCCTCTCAATGAGCAGTTCTTC.

This chain connects TRBV5-1 to TRBJ2-1; tentative D call: TRBD2 (5 bases). Deletions cut 1 base from V and 2 bases from J, with 10 bases between. The CDR3 length is 15 residues. Germline V gene data show CDR1 as SGHRS and CDR2 as YFSETQ. CDR3 nucleotide sequence: TGCGCCAGCAGCTTGAGTACGGGGACCTACAATGAGCAGTTCTTC. It is translated as CASSLSTGTYNEQFF.

The genes are TRBV28 and TRBJ2-7; D is perhaps TRBD1 (6 bases). This CDR3 comprises 14 residues. Deletions cut 2 bases from V and 2 bases from J, with 10 bases between. Germline assignment: CDR1 MDHEN and CDR2 SYDVKM. CDR3 coding DNA: TGTGCCAGCAGTTTAACAGGGAACGCCTACGAGCAGTACTTC. It encodes CASSLTGNAYEQYF. Based on the CDR3 plus reference TRBV28 and TRBJ2-7, the full variable domain is DVKVTQSSRYLVKRTGEKVFLECVQDMDHENMFWYRQDPGLGLRLIYFSYDVKMKEKGDIPEGYSVSREKKERFSLILESASTNQTSMYLCASSLTGNAYEQYFGPGTRLTVT.

On this clonotype: A much larger clone lies a single base off, so this may be a read error. The chain carries TRBV20-1 and TRBJ2-2, with no clear D. V was cut by 5 bases and J by 0 bases, with 13 bases left in between. The CDR3 runs 15 residues. Per germline, CDR1 DFQATT and CDR2 SNEGSKA (reference sequence). The CDR3 is CSAGPELTNTGELFF. As DNA, the CDR3 is TGCAGTGCTGGACCGGAACTAACGAACACCGGGGAGCTGTTTTTT.

A remark on this clonotype: A single base separates this from a much larger clone, so it may be a read error. The CDR3 bases are TGTGCCAGCGGGAGGACAGGGGTCCGCTACTATAATTCACCCCTCCACTTT. Translating it yields CASGRTGVRYYNSPLHF. The chain uses TRBV6-2 or TRBV6-3 and TRBJ1-6; 9 nucleotides line up with TRBD1. Germline trimming cut 8 bases from V and 3 bases from J; bases unmatched to any gene: 11. Germline CDR1 reads MNHEY; CDR2 reads SVGEGT. The CDR3 is 17 amino acids.

This clonotype has ten or more counts. The chain carries TRBV29-1 and TRBJ2-6, with D unresolved. Germline V lookup: CDR1 SQVTM, CDR2 ANQGSEA. CDR3 length equals 13 residues. Trimming cost V 8 bases and J 0 bases, with 8 bases left between them. The CDR3 loop reads CSIGDSGANVLTF. The CDR3 DNA is TGCAGCATTGGGGACTCTGGGGCCAACGTCCTGACTTTC.

The gene calls are TRBV5-1 and TRBJ1-1; D remains ambiguous. Germline V gene data show CDR1 as SGHRS and CDR2 as YFSETQ. V was pared by 2 bases and J by 0 bases, with 8 bases between. The CDR3 is 14 amino acids. CDR3 region: CASSLLTLNTEAFF. CDR3 DNA sequence: TGCGCCAGCAGCTTACTCACACTGAACACTGAAGCTTTCTTT. The full variable domain, its missing parts supplied by reference TRBV5-1 and TRBJ1-1, is KAGVTQTPRYLIKTRGQQVTLSCSPISGHRSVSWYQQTPGQGLQFLFEYFSETQRNKGNFPGRFSGRQFSNSRSEMNVSTLELGDSALYLCASSLLTLNTEAFFGQGTRLTVV.

This clonotype has more than one count but fewer than ten. This chain joins TRBV10-1 and TRBJ2-3, with D perhaps TRBD1 or TRBD2 (5 bases each). V was pared by 7 bases and J by 1 base, with 9 bases between. The germline CDR1 and CDR2 sequences are WNHNN and SYGVQD (reference sequence). The CDR3 loop spans 13 amino acids. This CDR3 reads CASTSGRTDTQYF. In DNA form, the CDR3 reads TGCGCCAGCACGTCGGGGCGCACAGATACGCAGTATTTT.

There are many counts of this clonotype. This chain links TRBV11-2 with TRBJ2-7; 9 bases match TRBD2. This CDR3 is 15 amino acids long. Germline V CDR1 and CDR2: SGHAT, FQNNGV. The trim removed 4 bases at V and 2 bases at J, leaving 6 bases unmatched. CDR3 in amino acids: CASSSSGGPTYEQYF. The CDR3, as DNA: TGTGCCAGCAGCTCCAGCGGGGGGCCTACCTACGAGCAGTACTTC.

The V gene is TRBV7-2, the J gene TRBJ2-7; TRBD1 matches 8 bases. Trimming at V came to 4 bases and at J to 1 base, leaving 12 bases not matched to a gene. This CDR3 spans 17 amino acids. Germline V lookup: CDR1 SGHTA, CDR2 FQGNSA. The CDR3 DNA is TGTGCCAGCAGCTCTATTTGCCGGGACAGGCATTCCTACGAGCAGTACTTC. As protein: CASSSICRDRHSYEQYF.

This clonotype has a handful of counts. The chain recombines TRBV7-9 with TRBJ2-2, with 7 bases lining up with TRBD1. V lost 5 bases and J lost 3; bases outside the gene matches: 6. Germline assignment: CDR1 SEHNR and CDR2 FQNEAQ (reference sequence). The length of the CDR3 is 15 residues. CDR3 amino acids: CASSNRTGYTGELFF. The CDR3 bases are TGTGCCAGCAGCAATCGGACAGGATACACCGGGGAGCTGTTTTTT.

Ten or more counts support this clonotype. The chain joins TRBV12-3 or TRBV12-4 to TRBJ1-5; D perhaps matches TRBD1 (5 bases). This CDR3 has 14 residues. The ends were cut back, 5 bases at V and 4 bases at J, with 12 bases in the middle. CDR3 coding DNA: TGTGCCAGCAGTACCGGGGGGGGTAATCAGCCCCAGCATTTT. Amino acid sequence: CASSTGGGNQPQHF.

This clonotype was picked up many times. This chain links TRBV7-9 with TRBJ2-5; tentatively, D is TRBD1 (6 bases). Germline V gives CDR1 SEHNR, CDR2 FQNEAQ (reference sequence). The CDR3 has 15 residues. V was pared by 4 bases and J by 2 bases, with 14 bases between. The CDR3 region has the DNA TGTGCCAGCAGCTCACCGGGACAAAATCAAGAGACCCAGTACTTC. Translation: CASSSPGQNQETQYF.

J is TRBJ2-2 and V is TRBV24-1; 8 bases fit TRBD1. The CDR3 consists of 17 residues. Trimming took 1 base from V and 4 from J; bases not matched to a gene: 7. Per germline, CDR1 KGHDR and CDR2 SFDVKD. CDR3 region: CATSDLGGQGVTGELFF. CDR3 coding DNA: TGTGCCACCAGTGATTTAGGCGGACAGGGTGTCACCGGGGAGCTGTTTTTT.